These 15 T cell receptor beta chains were all obtained from the same sample, sequenced in a study of blood T cell repertoires in COVID-19. The assay was immunoSEQ multiplex PCR, and TCRdb's table has in-frame clones only and misses some. The table has 410,000 or so clones, roughly 89% seen once. Sequenced input: peripheral blood. Receptors originate from a woman in her 30s with active or convalescent COVID-19.

This clone was picked up a small number of times. V and J are TRBV19 and TRBJ1-2, with a tentative D call TRBD1 (5 bases). This CDR3 is 15 amino acids long. V lost 5 bases and J lost 8, with 21 bases in between. The germline V gene has CDR1 LNHDA and CDR2 SQIVND (reference sequence). The CDR3 region is CASSSPGLPTGGYTF. CDR3 in DNA: TGTGCCAGTAGTTCACCGGGACTTCCAACGGGGGGCTACACCTTC.

The chain couples TRBV18 to TRBJ1-4; D remains unclear. This CDR3 region has 14 residues. Deletions cut 1 base from V and 1 base from J, with 4 bases between. The germline gives CDR1 KGHSH, CDR2 LQKENI. The CDR3: CASSPQRTNEKLFF. CDR3 nucleotides: TGTGCCAGCTCACCACAGAGAACTAATGAAAAACTGTTTTTT. The whole variable domain, remainder taken from reference TRBV18 and TRBJ1-4, is NAGVMQNPRHLVRRRGQEARLRCSPMKGHSHVYWYRQLPEEGLKFMVYLQKENIIDESGMPKERFSAEFPKEGPSILRIQQVVRGDSAAYFCASSPQRTNEKLFFGSGTQLSVL.

The gene calls are TRBV19 and TRBJ1-1, with 7 bases matching TRBD1. In germline, CDR1 is LNHDA, CDR2 SQIVND (reference sequence). There are 14 residues in the CDR3. Unmatched junction bases numbered 7, after V lost 4 bases and J lost 5 bases. The CDR3 protein is CASSKTGSGTEAFF. The CDR3 nucleotides are TGTGCCAGTAGTAAGACAGGGTCGGGAACTGAAGCTTTCTTT.

The rearrangement links TRBV29-1 to TRBJ2-1; D perhaps matches TRBD1 (6 bases). V lost 0 bases and J 11 bases, leaving 11 bases between the germline ends. CDR1 and CDR2 from the germline V gene are SQVTM and ANQGSEA. The CDR3 contains 12 residues. CDR3 coding DNA: TGCAGCGTTGAAGATCTTGGGGGCCAGCAGTTCTTC. It specifies CSVEDLGGQQFF.

The V call is TRBV19, the J call TRBJ2-3, with 9 bases identical to TRBD2. Losses at the gene ends were 7 bases for V and 4 bases for J; bases not matched to a gene: 15. Germline loops: CDR1 LNHDA, CDR2 SQIVND (reference sequence). The CDR3 is 17 amino acids. CDR3 bases: TGTGCCAGTAACGGGGGGGCTAGCGGGGACCTTTCAGATACGCAGTATTTT. Protein sequence: CASNGGASGDLSDTQYF.

V gene TRBV7-9 combines with J gene TRBJ1-4, with 7 bases identical to TRBD1. From germline, CDR1 is SEHNR and CDR2 FQNEAQ (reference sequence). CDR3 length: 15 amino acids. The V segment lost 1 base and the J segment 5 bases; nucleotides outside the gene matches: 4. The CDR3 region is CASSLDGTENEKLFF. CDR3 nucleotide sequence: TGTGCCAGCAGCTTAGATGGGACAGAGAATGAAAAACTGTTTTTT.

V and J are TRBV7-6 and TRBJ2-1; D may be TRBD2 (5 bases). Trimming removed 1 base at V and 10 bases at J, with 17 bases between. CDR1 is SGHVS and CDR2 is FNYEAQ in the germline V gene. The CDR3 is 15 residues long. The CDR3 loop reads CASSLGVSEGIEQFF. The DNA of the CDR3 is TGTGCCAGCAGCTTAGGGGTTAGCGAGGGCATCGAGCAGTTCTTC.

This sequence joins TRBV6-6 and TRBJ1-5; 9 bases align to TRBD1. Germline CDR1 is MNHNY and CDR2 is SVGAGI (reference sequence). V was clipped by 4 bases and J by 6 bases; unmatched bases: 7. CDR3 length equals 15 residues. CDR3: CASSFIQGAGQPQHF. Written as DNA, the CDR3 is TGTGCCAGCAGTTTTATACAGGGGGCGGGTCAGCCCCAGCATTTT.

This rearrangement joins TRBV6-6 to TRBJ1-2, with D perhaps matching TRBD1 (6 bases). The CDR3 covers 14 residues. CDR1 is MNHNY, CDR2 SVGAGI, per germline (reference sequence). Trimming stripped 0 bases from V and 4 bases from J, with 9 bases between. CDR3 nucleotides: TGTGCCAGCAGTTACTCCGGACAGTCCTATGGCTACACCTTC. Its translation is CASSYSGQSYGYTF.

This chain uses TRBV7-2 with TRBJ2-5; TRBD2 matches 10 bases. The V gene end was trimmed by 1 base and the J gene end by 3 bases; junction bases not matched to a gene: 8. Per germline, CDR1 SGHTA and CDR2 FQGNSA. The CDR3 sequence is 17 residues long. CDR3 protein: CASSLDGRTSGKETQYF. The CDR3 nucleotides are TGTGCCAGCAGCTTAGATGGCAGGACTAGCGGAAAAGAGACCCAGTACTTC. Filled out from reference TRBV7-2 and TRBJ2-5, the complete variable domain reads GAGVSQSPSNKVTEKGKDVELRCDPISGHTALYWYRQSLGQGLEFLIYFQGNSAPDKSGLPSDRFSAERTGGSVSTLTIQRTQQEDSAVYLCASSLDGRTSGKETQYFGPGTRLLVL.

The J gene is TRBJ2-3, the V gene TRBV28; D gene ambiguous. Trimming pared 4 bases from V and 0 bases from J, leaving 11 bases between. The CDR3 totals 15 residues. The germline CDR1 and CDR2 sequences are MDHEN and SYDVKM. CDR3 residues: CASSSHSISTDTQYF. CDR3 coding DNA: TGTGCCAGCAGTTCCCACAGCATAAGCACAGATACGCAGTATTTT.

This chain links TRBV20-1 with TRBJ1-2; no definite D call. From germline, CDR1 is DFQATT and CDR2 SNEGSKA (reference sequence). The CDR3 sequence is 12 residues long. Deletions cut 3 bases from V and 4 bases from J, with 9 bases between. DNA of the CDR3: TGCAGTGCTAGTCCCGTGTCCTATGGCTACACCTTC. Protein product: CSASPVSYGYTF.

The chain uses TRBV27 and TRBJ2-7; tentative D call: TRBD1 (6 bases). In germline, CDR1 is MNHEY, CDR2 SMNVEV (reference sequence). This CDR3 has 13 residues. The ends were cut back, 5 bases at V and 1 base at J, with 9 bases in the middle. CDR3 in amino acids: CASSQGQSYEQYF. Here the CDR3 DNA reads TGTGCCAGCAGTCAGGGACAATCCTACGAGCAGTACTTC.

Comments on this clone: Germline is not matched at one junction end, which may reflect a read error. The CDR3 DNA is TGTGCCAGTAGTTTAGACAGGGGGCCCACAGATACGCAGTATTTT. Protein sequence: CASSLDRGPTDTQYF. The chain uses TRBV19 and TRBJ2-3, with TRBD1 matching 10 bases. The CDR3 has 15 amino acids. Germline V gene sequence: CDR1 LNHDA, CDR2 SQIVND (reference sequence).

V gene TRBV5-5 combines with J gene TRBJ1-2; 8 bases match TRBD1. In germline, CDR1 is SGHKS, CDR2 YYEKEE (reference sequence). Trimming cost V 4 bases and J 4 bases; bases outside gene matches: 6. CDR3 length: 14 residues. The CDR3 protein is CASSLGQGGYGYTF. CDR3 nucleotide sequence: TGTGCCAGCAGCCTAGGACAGGGAGGCTATGGCTACACCTTC.